This TCR beta chain derives from a study of technical replicates of blood from several donors. The CDR3 extends over 11 amino acids. Trimming stripped 1 base from V and 4 bases from J, with 5 bases between. Germline CDR1 and CDR2: DFQATT and SNEGSKA (reference sequence). Libraries were prepared by immunoSEQ multiplex PCR; TCRdb keeps only in-frame clonotypes and omits some of them. The table includes almost 90,000 clones, about 94% detected once. The gene calls are TRBV20-1 and TRBJ2-7, with a weak D call TRBD2 (5 bases). Sample: T cells isolated from PBMCs. This receptor was taken from a human donor in good health. The DNA of the CDR3 is TGCAGTGCTAGAGGAGGGTACGAGCAGTACTTC. Translation: CSARGGYEQYF.